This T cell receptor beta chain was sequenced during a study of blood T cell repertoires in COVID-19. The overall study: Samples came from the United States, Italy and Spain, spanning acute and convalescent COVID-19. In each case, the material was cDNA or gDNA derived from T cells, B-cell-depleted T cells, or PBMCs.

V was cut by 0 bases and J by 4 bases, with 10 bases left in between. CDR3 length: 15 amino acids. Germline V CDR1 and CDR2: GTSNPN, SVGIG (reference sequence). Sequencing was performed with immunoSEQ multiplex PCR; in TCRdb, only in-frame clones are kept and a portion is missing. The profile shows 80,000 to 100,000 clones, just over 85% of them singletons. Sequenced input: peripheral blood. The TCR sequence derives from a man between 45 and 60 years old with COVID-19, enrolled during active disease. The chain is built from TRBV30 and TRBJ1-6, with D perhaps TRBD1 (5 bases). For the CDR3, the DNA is TGTGCCTGGAGTGTACCGGACATATATAATTCACCCCTCCACTTT. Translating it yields CAWSVPDIYNSPLHF. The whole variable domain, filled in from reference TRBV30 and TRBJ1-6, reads SQTIHQWPATLVQPVGSPLSLECTVEGTSNPNLYWYRQAAGRGLQLLFYSVGIGQISSEVPQNLSASRPQDRQFILSSKKLLLSDSGFYLCAWSVPDIYNSPLHFGNGTRLTVT.